This T cell receptor beta chain was recorded in a study of OX40 agonist ivuxolimab in advanced cancers. Study-wide background: Every 2 weeks, patients received ivuxolimab intravenously, dosed at 0.01 to 10 mg/kg. With a range of roughly 20 to 85, age averaged approximately 60 years, and 65% to 90% were male. Of the participants, 35% to 50% had some prior anti-PD-1, anti-PD-L1 or anti-CTLA-4 therapy, which was allowed.

Libraries were prepared by immunoSEQ multiplex PCR; TCRdb keeps only in-frame clonotypes and omits some of them. There are tens of thousands of clones in the sample; approximately 92% occur only once, and about 0.32% lies in the top ten. This CDR3 comprises 14 residues. The germline V gene has CDR1 SGDLS and CDR2 YYNGEE. V lost 3 bases, J lost 0 bases, and 9 bases lay in between. Patients were ruled out by autoimmune disease history or systemic immunosuppression. This sequence was found in an adult with an advanced solid tumor such as melanoma, head and neck, liver or kidney cancer. The material sequenced was CD4+ or CD8+ T cells sorted from blood, taken in a trial of the OX40 agonist ivuxolimab. V and J are TRBV9 and TRBJ1-1; D remains unclear. CDR3: CASSAQPLNTEAFF. The CDR3 DNA sequence: TGTGCCAGCAGCGCACAACCCTTGAACACTGAAGCTTTCTTT.